Presented here are 3 T cell receptor beta chains from one specimen sequenced in a study of T cell responses to AZD1222 COVID-19 vaccine. Assay used: immunoSEQ multiplex PCR; TCRdb lists only in-frame clones, some missing. The repertoire consists of roughly 130,000 clones, with approximately 94% occurring once and the leading ten covering approximately 6.3%. The sample consisted of peripheral blood, taken on day 0 of AZD1222 vaccination. Source of these receptors: an adult in good health.

The chain has TRBV9 and TRBJ1-2; 7 nucleotides align to TRBD1. CDR1 is SGDLS, CDR2 YYNGEE, per germline. The CDR3 consists of 14 residues. The junction had 4 bases not matched to a gene; V was cut back by 3 bases and J by 2 bases. The DNA of the CDR3 is TGTGCCAGCAGCGAGTCGACAGGGAACTATGGCTACACCTTC. Translating gives CASSESTGNYGYTF.

The CDR3 bases are TGTGCCAGCAGTTTAAGTTACAATCAGCCCCAGCATTTT. Its translation: CASSLSYNQPQHF. The chain employs TRBV28 and TRBJ1-5; D is unclear. The V end lost 2 bases, the J end lost 3 bases, and 5 bases lay between the germline ends. CDR1 and CDR2 from the germline V gene are MDHEN and SYDVKM. This CDR3 spans 13 amino acids.

This rearrangement joins TRBV5-6 to TRBJ2-1; 9 nucleotides line up with TRBD2. V shed 0 bases, J shed 13 bases, and the junction held 8 bases outside the gene matches. The germline V gene encodes CDR1 SGHDT and CDR2 YYEEEE. The CDR3 consists of 14 residues. CDR3 in amino acids: CASSLAVAGDIQFF. CDR3 nucleotide sequence: TGTGCCAGCAGCTTGGCAGTAGCGGGAGACATTCAGTTCTTC.